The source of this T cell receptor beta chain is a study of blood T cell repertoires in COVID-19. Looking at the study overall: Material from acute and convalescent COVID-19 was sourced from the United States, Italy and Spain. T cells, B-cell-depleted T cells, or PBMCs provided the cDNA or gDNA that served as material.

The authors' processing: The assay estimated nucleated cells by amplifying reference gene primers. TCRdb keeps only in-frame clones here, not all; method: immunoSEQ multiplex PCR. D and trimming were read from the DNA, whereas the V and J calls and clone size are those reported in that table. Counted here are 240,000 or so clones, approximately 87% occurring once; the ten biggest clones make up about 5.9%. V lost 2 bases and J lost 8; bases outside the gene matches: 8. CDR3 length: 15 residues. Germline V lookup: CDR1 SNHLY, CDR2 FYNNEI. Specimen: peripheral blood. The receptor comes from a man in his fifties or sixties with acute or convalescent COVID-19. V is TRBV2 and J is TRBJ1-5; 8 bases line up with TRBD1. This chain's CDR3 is CASSEFTGGIEPQHF. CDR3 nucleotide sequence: TGTGCCAGCAGTGAATTCACAGGGGGTATTGAGCCCCAGCATTTT.